This T cell receptor (beta chain) was sequenced for a study of response to subunit inactivated influenza vaccine. Whole-study results and caveats: Only a handful of new T cells, the authors suggested, are recruited with each seasonal influenza vaccination.

Comments on this clonotype: No antigen is known for it.

The CDR3 is 17 amino acids. The V gene end was trimmed by 0 bases and the J gene end by 1 base; junction bases not matched to a gene: 6. CDR1 is SGHVS, CDR2 FQNEAQ, per germline. TCRdb analysed the RT-PCR reads with MiXCR anew, one entry per CDR3 protein. The sample shows 500,000 to 600,000 distinct CDR3 sequences, more than 15% of them seen only once. Material: CD4+ T cells sorted from PBMCs, obtained less than 30 months after vaccination. This TCR came from a man aged 50 to 75 who received an inactivated influenza vaccine. The J gene is TRBJ2-3, the V gene TRBV7-8, with TRBD2 matching over 8 bases. DNA of the CDR3: TGTGCCAGCAGCTTAGCGTTGGGTAGCGGGGGCACAGATACGCAGTATTTT. The encoded protein is CASSLALGSGGTDTQYF.